The text below deals with one T cell receptor beta chain. This sample is part of a study of blood T cell repertoires in COVID-19. Looking at the study overall: Researchers got acute and convalescent COVID-19 samples from the United States, Italy and Spain. The cDNA or gDNA used as material had been derived from T cells, B-cell-depleted T cells, or PBMCs.

The V end was cut by 5 bases, the J end by 9 bases, with 17 bases between. The germline CDR1 and CDR2 sequences are SGHDN and FVKESK. CDR3 length: 13 residues. Clones were sequenced by immunoSEQ multiplex PCR, and TCRdb holds only the in-frame ones, with some missing. The data contain about 200,000 clones, roughly 87% of them seen just once; the ten biggest clones take up approximately 2%. The specimen was PBMCs or T cells enriched from blood (not recorded which). This receptor was identified in a woman aged 25 to 45 who had recovered from COVID-19. The V gene is TRBV14, the J gene TRBJ2-7; the D gene is possibly TRBD1 (5 bases). CDR3 DNA: TGTGCCAGCAGCGCAGGGCCCACTGTGGGGCAGTACTTC. It encodes CASSAGPTVGQYF.